A single sample gave rise to the 32 T cell receptor beta chains below, sequenced in a study of cytomegalovirus exposure and HLA in healthy donors. Primers included in the PCR were 60 Vbeta and 13 Jbeta primers. Clones were sequenced by immunoSEQ multiplex PCR, and TCRdb holds only the in-frame ones, with some missing. This table has 95,000 to 150,000 clones, 82% appearing once. The sequenced sample was PBMCs. The receptors here all came from a young woman in good health and CMV-seronegative.

V gene TRBV30 combines with J gene TRBJ2-7; D is ambiguous. The ends were cut back, 4 bases at V and 3 bases at J, with 16 bases in the middle. CDR1 and CDR2 (germline): GTSNPN, SVGIG (reference sequence). The CDR3 contains 14 residues. The CDR3 sequence is CAWKSRQVGYEQYF. CDR3 nucleotide sequence: TGTGCCTGGAAGTCCCGGCAGGTAGGCTACGAGCAGTACTTC.

This chain connects TRBV9 to TRBJ1-2; D is unresolved. The CDR3 sequence is 15 residues long. The germline gives CDR1 SGDLS, CDR2 YYNGEE. The ends were cut back, 0 bases at V and 2 bases at J, with 11 bases in the middle. The CDR3 DNA sequence: TGTGCCAGCAGCGTAGTTGCACGAGGGAACTATGGCTACACCTTC. Protein: CASSVVARGNYGYTF. Drawing the rest from reference TRBV9 and TRBJ1-2, the complete variable domain is DSGVTQTPKHLITATGQRVTLRCSPRSGDLSVYWYQQSLDQGLQFLIQYYNGEERAKGNILERFSAQQFPDLHSELNLSSLELGDSALYFCASSVVARGNYGYTFGSGTRLTVV.

The gene calls are TRBV6-5 and TRBJ1-1; no definite D call. CDR1 and CDR2 (germline): MNHEY, SVGAGI. Trimming removed 2 bases from V and 4 bases from J, with 11 bases in between. The CDR3 extends over 14 amino acids. The CDR3 protein is CASSYRGRSTEAFF. DNA of the CDR3: TGTGCCAGCAGTTACCGAGGGCGGTCCACTGAAGCTTTCTTT.

The chain joins TRBV6-5 to TRBJ2-7; 7 bases fit TRBD2. The CDR3 length is 13 residues. Germline V gene sequence: CDR1 MNHEY, CDR2 SVGAGI. The V segment lost 5 bases and the J segment 2 bases; nucleotides outside the gene matches: 3. The chain's CDR3 is CASSRGGPYEQYF. The CDR3 coding sequence is TGTGCCAGCAGTCGGGGAGGGCCCTACGAGCAGTACTTC.

The sample holds a few counts of this clone. This chain connects TRBV6-6 to TRBJ2-2; D gene ambiguous. Germline values: CDR1 MNHNY, CDR2 SVGAGI (reference sequence). Trimming took 4 bases from V and 10 from J, leaving 4 bases between them. The CDR3 covers 10 residues. CDR3 sequence: CASSSVELFF. CDR3 coding DNA: TGTGCCAGCAGTTCGGTGGAGCTGTTTTTT.

This clone has just one count. The chain combines TRBV4-1 with TRBJ2-5, with D possibly matching TRBD2 (6 bases). Trimming pared 0 bases from V and 9 bases from J, leaving 11 bases between. The CDR3 has 13 residues. Germline V CDR1 and CDR2: MGHRA, YSYEKL. The CDR3 coding sequence is TGCGCCAGCAGCCAAGAGGGGGGTCTCCCCCAGTACTTC. Amino acid sequence: CASSQEGGLPQYF.

The chain has TRBV10-1 and TRBJ2-7, with a tentative D call TRBD2 (5 bases). This CDR3 region has 14 residues. Germline assignment: CDR1 WNHNN and CDR2 SYGVQD (reference sequence). V lost 4 bases and J lost 0, with 10 bases in between. CDR3 protein: CASSAGLVSYEQYF. The DNA for the CDR3 is TGCGCCAGCAGTGCCGGACTCGTCTCCTACGAGCAGTACTTC.

This clone was detected only once. The chain joins TRBV7-6 to TRBJ2-3; 7 nucleotides match TRBD2. Losses at the gene ends were 4 bases for V and 2 bases for J; bases not matched to a gene: 3. The germline V gene encodes CDR1 SGHVS and CDR2 FNYEAQ. CDR3 length: 14 amino acids. The CDR3 here is CASSSSGTTDTQYF. The CDR3 DNA sequence: TGTGCCAGCAGCTCCAGCGGGACCACAGATACGCAGTATTTT.

The rearrangement links TRBV12-5 to TRBJ2-4; perhaps TRBD1 as D (6 bases). The CDR3 is 16 amino acids. Germline loops: CDR1 LGHNT, CDR2 FRNRAP. V was trimmed by 4 bases and J by 9 bases, leaving 22 bases between them. This CDR3 reads CASGSWTAPISGIQYF. Written as DNA, the CDR3 is TGTGCTAGTGGTTCTTGGACAGCCCCAATTTCGGGCATTCAGTACTTC. Full variable domain (rest looked up from reference TRBV12-5 and TRBJ2-4): DARVTQTPRHKVTEMGQEVTMRCQPILGHNTVFWYRQTMMQGLELLAYFRNRAPLDDSGMPKDRFSAEMPDATLATLKIQPSEPRDSAVYFCASGSWTAPISGIQYFGAGTRLSVL.

The chain links TRBV4-2 to TRBJ2-5; possibly TRBD1 for D (5 bases). CDR3 length equals 12 residues. The germline V gene has CDR1 LGHNA and CDR2 YNFKEQ. V was clipped by 0 bases and J by 14 bases, with 13 bases between them. The CDR3 loop is CASSQDGWGRYF. CDR3 DNA sequence: TGTGCCAGCAGCCAAGATGGGTGGGGCCGTTACTTC.

V and J are TRBV5-1 and TRBJ1-5; D uncertain. V was clipped by 0 bases and J by 5 bases, with 12 bases between them. The CDR3 has 15 residues. Germline CDR1 is SGHRS and CDR2 is YFSETQ. The CDR3 loop is CASSLAGASHQPQHF. For the CDR3, the DNA is TGCGCCAGCAGCTTGGCGGGAGCTTCCCATCAGCCCCAGCATTTT.

The genes are TRBV30 and TRBJ1-3; TRBD1 agrees at 7 bases. The CDR3 runs to 14 residues. V shed 0 bases and J 5 bases; nucleotides not matched to a gene: 4. Looked up from germline, CDR1 is GTSNPN and CDR2 is SVGIG (reference sequence). The CDR3 DNA sequence: TGTGCCTGGAGTGTTAAGGGGGCGAGAAACACCATATATTTT. Amino acid sequence: CAWSVKGARNTIYF. Complete variable domain (other parts from reference TRBV30 and TRBJ1-3): SQTIHQWPATLVQPVGSPLSLECTVEGTSNPNLYWYRQAAGRGLQLLFYSVGIGQISSEVPQNLSASRPQDRQFILSSKKLLLSDSGFYLCAWSVKGARNTIYFGEGSWLTVV.

The CDR3 region is CASSFVNGVETQYF. Written as DNA, the CDR3 is TGCGCCAGCAGCTTCGTAAACGGGGTCGAGACCCAGTACTTC. The chain couples TRBV5-1 to TRBJ2-5; possibly TRBD2 for D (5 bases). The CDR3 consists of 14 residues. V was shortened by 2 bases and J by 5 bases, with 13 bases between the two germline ends. From germline, CDR1 is SGHRS and CDR2 YFSETQ. The full variable domain, its missing parts supplied by reference TRBV5-1 and TRBJ2-5, is KAGVTQTPRYLIKTRGQQVTLSCSPISGHRSVSWYQQTPGQGLQFLFEYFSETQRNKGNFPGRFSGRQFSNSRSEMNVSTLELGDSALYLCASSFVNGVETQYFGPGTRLLVL.

The J gene is TRBJ2-2, the V gene TRBV5-1, with 11 bases lining up with TRBD2. Germline trimming cut 4 bases from V and 6 bases from J; bases unmatched to any gene: 14. The germline gives CDR1 SGHRS, CDR2 YFSETQ. This CDR3 is built from 18 residues. The CDR3 nucleotides read TGCGCCAGCAGCACCGGGACTAGCGGAAGTTTTCGCGCCGGGGAGCTGTTTTTT. Protein product: CASSTGTSGSFRAGELFF.

The sample holds one count of this clone. The CDR3, as DNA: TGTGCCTGGAGTGTCGGCGAGCAGTACTTC. The encoded protein is CAWSVGEQYF. The genes are TRBV30 and TRBJ2-7; D remains unclear. The CDR3 spans 10 residues. Between the trimmed V and J ends, which lost 0 bases and 6 bases, there was a span of 3 bases. CDR1 and CDR2 (germline): GTSNPN, SVGIG (reference sequence). The full variable domain, completed using reference TRBV30 and TRBJ2-7, is SQTIHQWPATLVQPVGSPLSLECTVEGTSNPNLYWYRQAAGRGLQLLFYSVGIGQISSEVPQNLSASRPQDRQFILSSKKLLLSDSGFYLCAWSVGEQYFGPGTRLTVT.

The chain is built from TRBV11-2 and TRBJ2-7, with 11 bases matching TRBD2. V was clipped by 5 bases and J by 3 bases; unmatched bases: 9. CDR1 is SGHAT and CDR2 is FQNNGV in the germline V gene. CDR3 length: 16 amino acids. Here the CDR3 reads CASSLHGTSGYYEQYF. The CDR3 DNA is TGTGCCAGCAGCCTTCACGGGACTAGCGGTTACTACGAGCAGTACTTC.

The chain is built from TRBV7-2 and TRBJ1-5, with 8 bases identical to TRBD1. The CDR3 sequence is 19 residues long. CDR1 is SGHTA and CDR2 is FQGNSA in the germline V gene. V dropped 3 bases and J dropped 11; count of bases not matched to a gene: 24. The CDR3 region is CASSFIDRGNQNPLSAQHF. Here the CDR3 DNA reads TGTGCCAGCAGCTTTATCGACAGGGGTAATCAAAACCCCTTATCTGCCCAGCATTTT.

The chain employs TRBV11-2 and TRBJ2-5; D possibly corresponds to TRBD2 (5 bases). Per the germline V gene, CDR1 is SGHAT and CDR2 is FQNNGV. The CDR3 spans 13 residues. Trimming cost V 1 base and J 2 bases, with 5 bases left between them. CDR3 in DNA: TGTGCCAGCAGCTTAGGGAGGCAAGAGACCCAGTACTTC. This codes for CASSLGRQETQYF.

The chain links TRBV29-1 to TRBJ1-6; 9 bases are shared with TRBD1. CDR1 is SQVTM, CDR2 ANQGSEA, per germline. The CDR3 sequence is 13 residues long. Germline trimming cut 6 bases from V and 5 bases from J; bases unmatched to any gene: 2. The CDR3: CSVGQGHNSPLHF. In DNA form, the CDR3 reads TGCAGCGTGGGACAGGGCCATAATTCACCCCTCCACTTT. Full variable domain (outside the CDR3, taken from reference TRBV29-1 and TRBJ1-6): SAVISQKPSRDICQRGTSLTIQCQVDSQVTMMFWYRQQPGQSLTLIATANQGSEATYESGFVIDKFPISRPNLTFSTLTVSNMSPEDSSIYLCSVGQGHNSPLHFGNGTRLTVT.

This rearrangement joins TRBV29-1 to TRBJ1-3, with D unclear. The germline V gene has CDR1 SQVTM and CDR2 ANQGSEA. This CDR3 has 12 residues. The germline V and J ends were trimmed by 5 bases and 3 bases, with 8 bases remaining between them. This CDR3 reads CSVWAGGNTIYF. In DNA form, the CDR3 reads TGCAGCGTTTGGGCAGGTGGAAACACCATATATTTT.

This chain uses TRBV7-2 with TRBJ1-2; no firm D call. Trimming took 3 bases from V and 4 from J, leaving 15 bases between them. The germline V gene has CDR1 SGHTA and CDR2 FQGNSA. CDR3 length equals 15 residues. The CDR3 region is CASSFGWEGGYGYTF. The CDR3 DNA is TGTGCCAGCAGCTTTGGGTGGGAGGGAGGCTATGGCTACACCTTC.

This chain links TRBV27 with TRBJ1-1; the D is unclear. CDR1 and CDR2 from the germline V gene are MNHEY and SMNVEV (reference sequence). Trimming stripped 7 bases from V and 1 base from J, with 25 bases between. The CDR3 loop spans 18 amino acids. The CDR3 is CASTPWGGAPPENTEAFF. CDR3 sequence (DNA): TGTGCCAGCACCCCCTGGGGAGGAGCCCCGCCCGAGAACACTGAAGCTTTCTTT.

V and J are TRBV5-1 and TRBJ1-1; 10 nucleotides line up with TRBD1. The CDR3 extends over 15 amino acids. The J segment lost 1 base and the V segment lost 1 base, leaving 1 base of the junction unmatched. Germline V gene sequence: CDR1 SGHRS, CDR2 YFSETQ. In nucleotides, the CDR3 is TGCGCCAGCAGCTTGTGGACAGGGGGGAACACTGAAGCTTTCTTT. Protein sequence: CASSLWTGGNTEAFF.

The rearrangement joins TRBV5-6 to TRBJ1-5, with D possibly being TRBD1 (6 bases). Trimming left V 2 bases short and J 6 bases short, with 15 bases between. Germline CDR1 SGHDT, CDR2 YYEEEE. The CDR3 sequence is 15 residues long. In nucleotides, the CDR3 is TGTGCCAGCAGCTTTCTCGGGTCAGGGGCTCAGCCCCAGCATTTT. This encodes CASSFLGSGAQPQHF.

J is TRBJ2-6 and V is TRBV29-1; maybe TRBD2 (5 bases). This CDR3 has 14 amino acids. V was shortened by 0 bases and J by 4 bases, with 7 bases between the two germline ends. CDR1 is SQVTM and CDR2 is ANQGSEA in the germline V gene. CDR3 amino acids: CSVEDPGGANVLTF. Written as DNA, the CDR3 is TGCAGCGTTGAAGACCCGGGAGGGGCCAACGTCCTGACTTTC.

This clone has more than one count but fewer than ten. V gene TRBV18 combines with J gene TRBJ1-1; 7 bases align to TRBD1. The CDR3 loop spans 16 amino acids. V lost 3 bases, J lost 0 bases, and 7 bases stayed unmatched. Germline CDR1 KGHSH, CDR2 LQKENI. CDR3 DNA: TGTGCCAGCTCACCCCGGACAGGTTACATGAACACTGAAGCTTTCTTT. It codes for CASSPRTGYMNTEAFF.

This clone has more than one count but fewer than ten. This sequence joins TRBV2 and TRBJ2-2; TRBD1 might be the D (5 bases). The CDR3 covers 15 residues. Germline V gene sequence: CDR1 SNHLY, CDR2 FYNNEI. Trimming shortened V by 6 bases and J by 0 bases, and 11 bases separated the two germline ends. The CDR3 DNA reads as TGTGCCAGCAGCTACAGGATGGCGAACACCGGGGAGCTGTTTTTT. Its translation is CASSYRMANTGELFF.

This chain uses TRBV6-1 with TRBJ2-3; 9 bases are shared with TRBD1. This CDR3 contains 15 residues. Germline V lookup: CDR1 MNHNS, CDR2 SASEGT. The V gene end was trimmed by 8 bases and the J gene end by 1 base; junction bases not matched to a gene: 7. For the CDR3, the DNA is TGTGCCAGCTGCGTGGGGGACAGGGGCACAGATACGCAGTATTTT. Translated: CASCVGDRGTDTQYF.

The rearrangement joins TRBV6-1 to TRBJ1-5; D not resolved. This CDR3 is built from 14 residues. The ends were cut back, 4 bases at V and 0 bases at J, with 7 bases in the middle. Germline assignment: CDR1 MNHNS and CDR2 SASEGT. CDR3 protein: CASSAYYSNQPQHF. DNA of the CDR3: TGTGCCAGCAGTGCCTATTATAGCAATCAGCCCCAGCATTTT.

The chain joins TRBV19 to TRBJ2-7; the D gene is possibly TRBD2 (5 bases). CDR1 and CDR2 from the germline V gene are LNHDA and SQIVND (reference sequence). The ends were cut back, 1 base at V and 4 bases at J, with 11 bases in the middle. This CDR3 contains 14 residues. The CDR3 loop reads CASSIGLAGYEQYF. The CDR3 DNA reads TGTGCCAGTAGTATAGGCCTAGCTGGTTACGAGCAGTACTTC.

The rearrangement links TRBV5-4 to TRBJ1-2; D not certain. This CDR3 is 15 amino acids long. V lost 3 bases to trimming and J lost 1 base, with 13 bases between them. Germline CDR1 SGHNT, CDR2 YYREEE (reference sequence). CDR3 coding DNA: TGTGCCAGCAGCTCCGGACTGACTCTTAACTATGGCTACACCTTC. It specifies CASSSGLTLNYGYTF. Using reference TRBV5-4 and TRBJ1-2 for the parts outside the CDR3, the full variable domain is ETGVTQSPTHLIKTRGQQVTLRCSSQSGHNTVSWYQQALGQGPQFIFQYYREEENGRGNFPPRFSGLQFPNYSSELNVNALELDDSALYLCASSSGLTLNYGYTFGSGTRLTVV.

This clone was seen only a few times. The chain combines TRBV6-4 with TRBJ2-1; 10 nucleotides align to TRBD1. Germline CDR1 reads MRHNA; CDR2 reads SNTAGT. With V trimmed by 3 bases and J by 2 bases, 1 base remained unmatched. The length of the CDR3 is 15 residues. CDR3 in amino acids: CASSEGTGAYNEQFF. The CDR3 nucleotides are TGTGCCAGCAGTGAGGGGACAGGGGCCTACAATGAGCAGTTCTTC.